A single sample is the source of the 32 T cell receptor beta chains below, sequenced in a study of beta chain features in type 1 diabetes (dated by TCRdb to the late 2010s). Overall results and qualifications from the work: Type 1 diabetes patients showed a moderate but significant shortening of TCRB CDR3 length in all four CD4+ subsets.

The library was produced with the immunoSEQ multiplex PCR assay. The entire isolated RNA was reverse transcribed using the High Capacity cDNA Reverse Transcription Kit, and thus expressed TCRB transcripts were sequenced. The clones in this table, taken by TCRdb from immuneACCESS, are in-frame only. Not every clone is retained; where verified, under half of the shortfall comes from an unresolved V gene, and the cause of the rest is unknown. The sample records over 40,000 clones, about 66% of which are singletons. Roughly 2.1% of the sample is in the top ten clones. Their recognized antigens are unknown. Input material: Tregs from blood. The intended sense of this specimen's cell subset or site label: regulatory CD4+ T cells. The source of these receptors is a woman under 30 with type 1 diabetes.

This sequence joins TRBV6-1 and TRBJ2-7, with 8 positions matching TRBD1. Per the germline V gene, CDR1 is MNHNS and CDR2 is SASEGT. The CDR3 loop spans 12 amino acids. The ends lost 6 bases at V and 6 bases at J; junction bases unmatched: 4. The CDR3 region is CASSQQGGEQYF. In DNA form, the CDR3 reads TGTGCCAGCAGCCAACAGGGGGGCGAGCAGTACTTC.

The chain recombines TRBV5-1 with TRBJ1-4; 11 bases match TRBD1. From germline, CDR1 is SGHRS and CDR2 YFSETQ. After removal of 3 bases from V and 6 bases from J, the junction contained 1 base not matched to a gene. The CDR3 contains 14 residues. CDR3 protein: CASSWGQGDEKLFF. The CDR3 DNA follows: TGCGCCAGCAGCTGGGGACAGGGGGATGAAAAACTGTTTTTT.

This clone turned up a few times. This sequence joins TRBV6-5 and TRBJ2-3, with 8 bases aligning to TRBD1. V lost 6 bases, J lost 6 bases, and 5 bases stayed unmatched. Germline V gene data show CDR1 as MNHEY and CDR2 as SVGAGI. CDR3 length: 13 residues. CDR3 in amino acids: CASRETGVDTQYF. CDR3 in DNA: TGTGCCAGCAGAGAGACAGGGGTCGATACGCAGTATTTT.

This clone was counted only a few times. The chain couples TRBV7-8 to TRBJ2-1; 9 bases match TRBD2. This CDR3 region has 15 residues. V trimming: 0 bases; J trimming: 9 bases; junction bases outside the gene matches: 6. In germline, CDR1 is SGHVS, CDR2 FQNEAQ. The CDR3 loop is CASSLAGLAGTEQFF. CDR3 bases: TGTGCCAGCAGCTTAGCTGGGCTAGCGGGAACTGAGCAGTTCTTC.

The V and J genes are TRBV6-6 and TRBJ2-1; D gene unclear. With 7 bases removed from V and 5 bases from J, the gap between germline ends came to 12 bases. Germline lookup yields CDR1 MNHNY and CDR2 SVGAGI (reference sequence). The CDR3 consists of 13 residues. CDR3 residues: CASILTQDNEQFF. In DNA, the CDR3 is TGTGCCAGCATCCTTACTCAAGACAATGAGCAGTTCTTC.

This clone was counted only a few times. The rearrangement joins TRBV19 to TRBJ2-3; D not certain. Germline lookup yields CDR1 LNHDA and CDR2 SQIVND (reference sequence). The V and J ends lost 3 bases and 4 bases respectively, with 17 bases between them. The CDR3 covers 16 residues. The CDR3 nucleotides are TGTGCCAGTAGTATTTTCCCCTCCGTGCGCGCAGATACGCAGTATTTT. Its protein product is CASSIFPSVRADTQYF.

DNA of the CDR3: TGTGCCAGCAGCCAGGGGGGCGAGCAGTACTTC. Protein product: CASSQGGEQYF. The rearrangement links TRBV6-5 to TRBJ2-5, with TRBD1 as a possible D gene (7 bases). The end of the DNA fits TRBJ2-7 better, so the J call may be wrong. This CDR3 comprises 11 residues. The V gene's germline CDR1 is MNHEY and CDR2 SVGAGI.

In nucleotides, the CDR3 is TGCGCCAGCAGCTTGGCCCTCGGGATAACCTACGAGCAGTACTTC. Its protein product is CASSLALGITYEQYF. The chain uses TRBV5-1 and TRBJ2-7; possibly TRBD2 for D (5 bases). CDR3 length: 15 residues. Germline CDR1 reads SGHRS; CDR2 reads YFSETQ. Deletions cut 0 bases from V and 2 bases from J, with 12 bases between.

The chain joins TRBV6-5 to TRBJ1-1; 8 nucleotides match TRBD1. The germline V gene encodes CDR1 MNHEY and CDR2 SVGAGI. This CDR3 region has 15 residues. J gave up 3 bases and V 5 bases, and 8 bases lay outside the gene matches. The CDR3: CASSTETGGYTEAFF. The CDR3 bases are TGTGCCAGCAGTACGGAAACAGGGGGGTACACTGAAGCTTTCTTT.

This chain uses TRBV7-2 with TRBJ1-1; D may be TRBD1 (5 bases). Germline CDR1 is SGHTA and CDR2 is FQGNSA. The CDR3 length is 14 residues. The ends were cut back, 5 bases at V and 0 bases at J, with 10 bases in the middle. CDR3 nucleotide sequence: TGTGCCAGCAGCGGGGGAGGCATGAACACTGAAGCTTTCTTT. Its protein is CASSGGGMNTEAFF.

This chain joins TRBV7-2 and TRBJ1-1, with D possibly being TRBD1 (5 bases). The germline V gene has CDR1 SGHTA and CDR2 FQGNSA. The CDR3 covers 13 residues. Trimming took off 0 bases at V and 11 bases at J, with 13 bases between the two ends. The CDR3 sequence: CASSLAGVFKAFF. Written as DNA, the CDR3 is TGTGCCAGCAGCTTAGCAGGGGTTTTCAAGGCTTTCTTT.

This clone was counted only a few times. J is TRBJ2-3 and V is TRBV29-1, with D possibly being TRBD2 (6 bases). This CDR3 is 12 amino acids long. Germline CDR1 reads SQVTM; CDR2 reads ANQGSEA. Trimming stripped 7 bases from V and 14 bases from J, with 22 bases between. In DNA form, the CDR3 reads TGCAGCGCCTCCGAACCGGGACTCAAACGGTATTTT. Translated: CSASEPGLKRYF.

V and J are TRBV18 and TRBJ1-1, with 7 bases identical to TRBD1. With V trimmed by 2 bases and J by 1 base, 1 base remained unmatched. Germline V gives CDR1 KGHSH, CDR2 LQKENI. This CDR3 is built from 14 residues. The CDR3 sequence: CASSPRTGNTEAFF. The DNA for the CDR3 is TGTGCCAGCTCACCAAGGACAGGGAACACTGAAGCTTTCTTT.

In its sample, this clone was seen a few times. J is TRBJ1-2 and V is TRBV19; the D is unclear. The V gene lost 3 bases and the J gene lost 4 bases, with 9 bases spanning the gap. The CDR3 runs 13 residues. CDR1 is LNHDA and CDR2 is SQIVND in the germline V gene (reference sequence). This CDR3 reads CASSIRRSYGYTF. The CDR3, as DNA: TGTGCCAGTAGTATTAGGCGGTCCTATGGCTACACCTTC.

The chain is built from TRBV10-3 and TRBJ2-1; 13 bases agree with TRBD2. Trimming at V came to 6 bases and at J to 6 bases, leaving 8 bases not matched to a gene. Germline values: CDR1 ENHRY, CDR2 SYGVKD. This CDR3 has 16 residues. The CDR3: CAIRILAGGPGNEQFF. The CDR3 bases are TGTGCCATCAGGATACTAGCGGGAGGGCCTGGCAATGAGCAGTTCTTC.

The V gene is TRBV25-1, the J gene TRBJ1-5, with TRBD1 identical over 7 bases. CDR1 and CDR2 from the germline V gene are MGHDK and SYGVNS. CDR3 length: 14 amino acids. J lost 5 bases, V lost 6 bases, and 7 bases had no gene match. In DNA form, the CDR3 reads TGTGCCAGCAGGGCCACAGGGGAGTATCAGCCCCAGCATTTT. Protein: CASRATGEYQPQHF.

This chain links TRBV21-1 with TRBJ1-5; the table calls TRBD1, which could not be checked here. TRBV21-1 corresponds to a pseudogene. The CDR3 spans 14 residues. CDR3 DNA sequence: TGTGCCAGCAGCAGTGGACAGTCCAATCAGCCCCAGCATTTT. It codes for CASSSGQSNQPQHF.

The chain recombines TRBV29-1 with TRBJ2-7, with D perhaps matching TRBD1 (5 bases). From germline, CDR1 is SQVTM and CDR2 ANQGSEA. The CDR3 has 12 amino acids. V dropped 4 bases and J dropped 3 bases, with 10 bases sitting between them. The CDR3: CSVAAGLYEQYF. In DNA form, the CDR3 reads TGCAGCGTTGCAGCAGGGCTCTACGAGCAGTACTTC.

The gene calls are TRBV5-4 and TRBJ2-7; maybe TRBD1 (6 bases). CDR3 length equals 12 residues. The germline gives CDR1 SGHNT, CDR2 YYREEE (reference sequence). The V gene lost 2 bases and the J gene lost 7 bases, with 10 bases spanning the gap. This CDR3 is CASSFRQAEQYF. CDR3 nucleotides: TGTGCCAGCAGCTTCCGACAGGCAGAGCAGTACTTC.

The chain carries TRBV7-2 and TRBJ2-7, with 9 bases matching TRBD2. The CDR3 length is 15 residues. V gave up 5 bases and J gave up 0 bases; unmatched junction bases: 5. Germline CDR1 is SGHTA and CDR2 is FQGNSA. The CDR3 DNA reads TGTGCCAGCAGCCTCGGGACTAGCTTCTCCTACGAGCAGTACTTC. Protein product: CASSLGTSFSYEQYF.

This chain joins TRBV9 and TRBJ2-1; the D gene is possibly TRBD2 (6 bases). CDR3 length: 12 residues. V was pared by 4 bases and J by 8 bases, with 10 bases between. From germline, CDR1 is SGDLS and CDR2 YYNGEE. In DNA, the CDR3 is TGTGCCAGCAGCCCGCGGGGCCATGAGCAGTTCTTC. Protein product: CASSPRGHEQFF.

The chain employs TRBV5-1 and TRBJ2-2, with TRBD2 matching over 7 bases. J was trimmed by 4 bases and V by 2 bases; bases with no gene match: 2. The CDR3 sequence is 14 residues long. CDR1 and CDR2 from the germline V gene are SGHRS and YFSETQ. The CDR3 spells CASSLERGTGELFF. Here the CDR3 DNA reads TGCGCCAGCAGCTTAGAGCGGGGCACCGGGGAGCTGTTTTTT. Full variable domain (remainder filled in from reference TRBV5-1 and TRBJ2-2): KAGVTQTPRYLIKTRGQQVTLSCSPISGHRSVSWYQQTPGQGLQFLFEYFSETQRNKGNFPGRFSGRQFSNSRSEMNVSTLELGDSALYLCASSLERGTGELFFGEGSRLTVL.

This chain uses TRBV6-1 with TRBJ1-5, with D perhaps matching TRBD1 (5 bases). Germline V gene lookup returns CDR1 MNHNS and CDR2 SASEGT. The length of the CDR3 is 15 residues. Trimming cost V 2 bases and J 2 bases, with 10 bases left between them. In nucleotides, the CDR3 is TGTGCCAGCAGTGAAAGGGGTCGGGGCAATCAGCCCCAGCATTTT. This gives the protein CASSERGRGNQPQHF.

This chain connects TRBV9 to TRBJ2-1, with 14 bases that match TRBD2. J lost 7 bases, V lost 0 bases, and 3 bases had no gene match. Germline V CDR1 and CDR2: SGDLS, YYNGEE. This CDR3 is built from 16 residues. For the CDR3, the DNA is TGTGCCAGCAGCGTAGGGGGACTAGCGGGAGAGAATGAGCAGTTCTTC. The encoded protein is CASSVGGLAGENEQFF.

This clone was observed a few times. The V gene is TRBV5-1, the J gene TRBJ2-5, with D possibly matching TRBD1 (7 bases). The DNA matches TRBJ2-7 better at its end, which makes the J call doubtful. Germline CDR1 SGHRS, CDR2 YFSETQ. This CDR3 comprises 16 residues. As DNA, the CDR3 is TGCGCCAGCAGCTTGGCAGGGGGGACGGGACACTACGAGCAGTACTTC. Translating gives CASSLAGGTGHYEQYF.

J is TRBJ1-6 and V is TRBV6-5; 8 bases match TRBD1. The CDR3 length is 13 residues. Germline V CDR1 and CDR2: MNHEY, SVGAGI. The ends lost 7 bases at V and 7 bases at J; junction bases unmatched: 3. The CDR3: CASTGQGNSPLHF. CDR3 DNA: TGTGCCAGCACCGGACAGGGCAATTCACCCCTCCACTTT.

This chain connects TRBV27 to TRBJ2-1; TRBD1 is a possible D gene (5 bases). Germline assignment: CDR1 MNHEY and CDR2 SMNVEV (reference sequence). This CDR3 region has 16 residues. Trimming removed 2 bases from V and 10 bases from J, with 21 bases in between. The CDR3 reads CASSLIRGQGVGEQFF. As DNA, the CDR3 is TGTGCCAGCAGTTTAATTAGAGGTCAAGGGGTGGGCGAGCAGTTCTTC.

The chain couples TRBV7-3 to TRBJ2-3, with 7 bases that match TRBD2. The CDR3 spans 16 residues. Germline lookup yields CDR1 SGHTA and CDR2 FQGTGA. V shed 6 bases and J 4 bases; nucleotides not matched to a gene: 13. CDR3: CASRMGGAGVSDTQYF. CDR3 DNA sequence: TGTGCCAGCAGGATGGGAGGGGCGGGAGTATCAGATACGCAGTATTTT.

J is TRBJ2-3 and V is TRBV28, with D possibly TRBD2 on 6 matching bases. Germline loops: CDR1 MDHEN, CDR2 SYDVKM. The germline V and J ends were trimmed by 7 bases and 2 bases, with 16 bases remaining between them. The CDR3 consists of 15 residues. The chain's CDR3 is CASTRLGTFTDTQYF. In DNA, the CDR3 is TGTGCCAGCACTCGGCTCGGGACTTTCACAGATACGCAGTATTTT.

This sequence joins TRBV10-1 and TRBJ2-1, with TRBD1 as a possible D gene (5 bases). Between the trimmed V and J ends, which lost 7 bases and 2 bases, there was a span of 21 bases. Germline V gene lookup returns CDR1 WNHNN and CDR2 SYGVQD (reference sequence). The length of the CDR3 is 17 residues. DNA of the CDR3: TGCGCCAGCACTTCAAGAGAAGTGGACATCACCTACAATGAGCAGTTCTTC. Translated, it gives CASTSREVDITYNEQFF.

As to this clone: The junction does not match germline at one end; this may be a read error. The CDR3 nucleotides read TGCGCCAGCAGCTTGGAGCCTAGCGGATATGAGGAGTTCTTC. This translates into CASSLEPSGYEEFF. The chain joins TRBV5-1 to TRBJ2-1; TRBD2 agrees at 7 bases. Germline assignment: CDR1 SGHRS and CDR2 YFSETQ. There are 14 residues in the CDR3.

The chain employs TRBV28 and TRBJ2-7, with D possibly matching TRBD1 (6 bases). This CDR3 comprises 12 residues. The V end lost 7 bases, the J end lost 3 bases, and 10 bases lay between the germline ends. Germline V gives CDR1 MDHEN, CDR2 SYDVKM. The CDR3 is CASKPDSYEQYF. The CDR3 region has the DNA TGTGCCAGCAAACCGGACAGCTACGAGCAGTACTTC.